Below, 6 T cell receptor beta chains from the same sample are listed, as sequenced in a study of CD8+CD57+ T cells in acquired aplastic anemia. Profiling that covered TCR beta VDJ and CDR3 relied on genomic DNA as its template. TCRdb called the reads again in MiXCR, with one record for every CDR3 protein. The repertoire holds about 250,000 distinct CDR3 sequences, with roughly half as singletons. All sequencing subjects had displayed CD8+CD57+ cell expansion on flow cytometry. Source material: sorted CD4+, CD8+, or CD8+CD57+ T cells (not recorded which) from PBMCs. The receptors stem from a human donor with aplastic anemia.

This clonotype was seen repeatedly, ten times or more. At one boundary the junction diverges from the germline segment, which might be a read error. V usage is TRBV16 and J usage is TRBJ2-7, with D unclear. Germline V CDR1 and CDR2: KGHSY, FQNENV. The CDR3 totals 12 residues. The CDR3 DNA follows: TGTGCCAGCAGCCAATCAACGGCGCCCCGGAGCTTC. Translating it yields CASSQSTAPRSF.

This clonotype was seen ten or more times. The chain employs TRBV19 and TRBJ1-1; D gene unclear. The CDR3 totals 13 residues. V was pared by 1 base and J by 0 bases, with 3 bases between. The germline gives CDR1 LNHDA, CDR2 SQIVND (reference sequence). This CDR3 reads CASSIAVNTEAFF. CDR3 DNA sequence: TGTGCCAGTAGTATAGCTGTGAACACTGAAGCTTTCTTT.

The sample holds many counts of this clonotype. The CDR3 bases are TGTGCCAGCGCGGGGGGGGTCTACGAGCAGTACTTC. Amino acid sequence: CASAGGVYEQYF. V usage is TRBV6-1 and J usage is TRBJ2-7, with 9 bases matching TRBD2. V gave up 8 bases and J gave up 3 bases; unmatched junction bases: 2. This CDR3 contains 12 residues. CDR1 and CDR2 from the germline V gene are MNHNS and SASEGT.

This chain uses TRBV30 with TRBJ1-1; D call uncertain. Germline assignment: CDR1 GTSNPN and CDR2 SVGIG (reference sequence). The CDR3 has 14 amino acids. Trimming removed 3 bases at V and 6 bases at J, with 17 bases between. The chain's CDR3 is CAWSDWPRGPEAFF. The CDR3, as DNA: TGTGCCTGGAGCGACTGGCCCCGAGGTCCTGAAGCTTTCTTT.

This clonotype has a count of ten or more. This chain uses TRBV2 with TRBJ1-5; D is undetermined. Between the trimmed V and J ends, which lost 10 bases and 3 bases, there was a span of 13 bases. The germline gives CDR1 SNHLY, CDR2 FYNNEI. The CDR3 runs to 13 residues. CDR3 amino acids: CATSGSDNQPQHF. CDR3 DNA sequence: TGTGCCACCTCCGGCTCCGACAATCAGCCCCAGCATTTT.

There are many counts of this clonotype. This chain links TRBV7-9 with TRBJ2-7; D remains unclear. Germline V gene sequence: CDR1 SEHNR, CDR2 FQNEAQ (reference sequence). This CDR3 spans 11 amino acids. Trimming took 5 bases from V and 6 from J, leaving 8 bases between them. This CDR3 is CASSQDFEQYF. DNA for the CDR3: TGTGCCAGCAGCCAAGACTTCGAGCAGTACTTC.